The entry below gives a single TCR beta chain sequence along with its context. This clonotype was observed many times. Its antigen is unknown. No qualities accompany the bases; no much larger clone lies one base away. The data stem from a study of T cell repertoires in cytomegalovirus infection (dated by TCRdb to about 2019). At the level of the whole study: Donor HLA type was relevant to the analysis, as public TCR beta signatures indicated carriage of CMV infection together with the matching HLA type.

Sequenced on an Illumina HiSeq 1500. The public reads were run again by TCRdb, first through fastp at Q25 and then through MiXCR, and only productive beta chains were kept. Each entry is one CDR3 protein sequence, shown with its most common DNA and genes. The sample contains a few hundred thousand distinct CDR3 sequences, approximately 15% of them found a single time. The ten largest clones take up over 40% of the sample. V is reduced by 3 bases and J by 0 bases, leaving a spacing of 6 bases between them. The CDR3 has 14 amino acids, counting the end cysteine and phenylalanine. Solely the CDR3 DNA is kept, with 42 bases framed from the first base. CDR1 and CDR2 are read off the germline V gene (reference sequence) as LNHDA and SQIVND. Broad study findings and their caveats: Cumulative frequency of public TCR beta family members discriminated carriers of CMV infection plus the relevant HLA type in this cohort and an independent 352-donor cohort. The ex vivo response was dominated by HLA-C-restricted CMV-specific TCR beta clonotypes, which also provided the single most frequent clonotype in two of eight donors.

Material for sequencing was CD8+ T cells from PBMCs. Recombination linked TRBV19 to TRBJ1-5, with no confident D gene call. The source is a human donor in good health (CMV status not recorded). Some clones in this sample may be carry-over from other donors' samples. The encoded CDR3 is CASSIGYSNQPQHF. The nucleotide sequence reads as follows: TGTGCCAGTAGTATCGGGTATAGCAATCAGCCCCAGCATTTT.